Listed below are T cell receptor beta chains from one sample, sequenced in a study of blood T cell repertoires in COVID-19. Only in-frame clones appear in the TCRdb table, and some are missing; sequencing was by immunoSEQ multiplex PCR. Here the sample spans 200,000 to 250,000 clones, more than 75% being singletons. The sequenced material came from peripheral blood. The source of these receptors is a woman of 80 years or more with COVID-19, enrolled during active disease. Both conserved end residues are part of each CDR3. The D gene is left open where the match is weak. For some rows the clone size is stated as once, few or many, or as a class when expanded; others skip it.

D	size	J	V	DNA	CDR3
NA	NA	TRBJ1-4	TRBV4-1	TGCGCCAGCAGCCAAACCCTTAGGGGATTTGGGGAAAAACTGTTTTTT	CASSQTLRGFGEKLFF
NA	NA	TRBJ1-3	TRBV3-1/TRBV3-2	TGTGCCAGCAGCCAAGAATCTTATGGAAACACCATATATTTT	CASSQESYGNTIYF
NA	NA	TRBJ1-4	TRBV28	TGTGCCAGCAGTTTGGCGGCAGCTGGACTGTTTTTT	CASSLAAAGLFF
NA	few	TRBJ1-1	TRBV2	TGTGCCAGCAGTGTGTCGAGGGCCCTGAACACTGAAGCTTTCTTT	CASSVSRALNTEAFF
NA	NA	TRBJ2-5	TRBV18	TGTGCCAGCTCACCACCGCATGAATGGACTTTGCCCCAAGAGACCCAGTACTTC	CASSPPHEWTLPQETQYF
TRBD1	NA	TRBJ1-4	TRBV19	TGTGCCAGTAGTCCGACAGGGGATGAAAAACTGTTTTTT	CASSPTGDEKLFF
TRBD1	NA	TRBJ1-1	TRBV19	TGTGCCAGTAGTACCTTTGGGACAGCGAACACTGAAGCTTTCTTT	CASSTFGTANTEAFF
NA	NA	TRBJ1-1	TRBV11-3	TGTGCCAGCAGCATGGGGGCGGGCACTGAAGCTTTCTTT	CASSMGAGTEAFF
TRBD1	NA	TRBJ1-5	TRBV6-2/TRBV6-3	TGTGCCAGCAGCCTACAGGACAGGGGGGTAGACCAGCCCCAGCATTTT	CASSLQDRGVDQPQHF
NA	once	TRBJ1-4	TRBV7-2	TGTGCCAGCAGCTTAGGAGGTCTCAATGAAAAACTGTTTTTT	CASSLGGLNEKLFF
NA	many	TRBJ2-7	TRBV27	TGTGCCAGCAGTTCTTCCAGGAACTCCTACGAGCAGTACTTC	CASSSSRNSYEQYF
TRBD1	few	TRBJ2-2	TRBV6-5	TGTGCCAGCAGGAGGGGACAGGACACCGGGGAGCTGTTTTTT	CASRRGQDTGELFF
NA	NA	TRBJ2-4	TRBV18	TGTGCCAGCTCTCGTGGGAGCAAAAACATTCAGTACTTC	CASSRGSKNIQYF
NA	NA	TRBJ1-2	TRBV28	TGTGCCAGCAGTTTGGTAGGGGCCTATGGCTACACCTTC	CASSLVGAYGYTF
NA	NA	TRBJ2-7	TRBV21-1	TGTGCCAGCAGCAAAGGGCCGGAGATCTACGAGCAGTACTTC	CASSKGPEIYEQYF
NA	NA	TRBJ1-1	TRBV7-6	TGTGCCAGCACCTCAAGGTTTGGGGCGGACACTGAAGCTTTCTTT	CASTSRFGADTEAFF
TRBD1	NA	TRBJ2-1	TRBV6-4	TGTGCCAGCAGTGACTTAGGGGACAGGGGACTCAATGAGCAGTTCTTC	CASSDLGDRGLNEQFF
TRBD2	NA	TRBJ2-1	TRBV10-3	TGTGCCATCAGTGCGCTAGCGGGGGGACAAAATGAGCAGTTCTTC	CAISALAGGQNEQFF
TRBD1	NA	TRBJ1-5	TRBV2	TGTGCCAGCAGAGGGGACAGGGGCTATCAGCCCCAGCATTTT	CASRGDRGYQPQHF
NA	NA	TRBJ1-5	TRBV19	TGTGCCAGTAGCCGAGACCGGGACAAAAATCAGCCCCAGCATTTT	CASSRDRDKNQPQHF
NA	NA	TRBJ2-3	TRBV3-1/TRBV3-2	TGTGCCAGCAGCCCTCAGGGTGGCACAGATACGCAGTATTTT	CASSPQGGTDTQYF
TRBD1	NA	TRBJ2-5	TRBV5-1	TGCGCCAGCAGCTTGGCGGGACAGGCTGTGGAGACCCAGTACTTC	CASSLAGQAVETQYF
NA	NA	TRBJ1-1	TRBV3-1/TRBV3-2	TGTGCCAGCAGCCAACAACAGGGAGTCACTGAAGCTTTCTTT	CASSQQQGVTEAFF
TRBD2	NA	TRBJ2-2	TRBV7-3	TGTGCCAGCAGCTGGACTAGCGGGGGTGTCACCGGGGAGCTGTTTTTT	CASSWTSGGVTGELFF